One and the same sample provided the 3 T cell receptor beta chains below, sequenced in a study of T-cell memory formation after mild COVID-19. TCRdb itself ran the 5' RACE reads through MiXCR, one entry per CDR3 protein. The data show 450,000 to 650,000 distinct CDR3 sequences, about 20% seen once. The sequenced material came from PBMCs or a T cell subset sorted from them (not recorded which). The receptors come from an adult woman who had mild COVID-19 (a few samples of this study predate the infection). Cell type and time point are not known.

There are many counts of this clonotype. The chain uses TRBV7-2 and TRBJ2-3; 7 positions agree with TRBD1. The CDR3 spans 14 residues. V was pared by 5 bases and J by 0 bases, with 2 bases of the junction left unmatched. CDR1 is SGHTA and CDR2 is FQGNSA in the germline V gene. CDR3 coding DNA: TGTGCCAGCAGCAGGGGGCTTAGCACAGATACGCAGTATTTT. This gives the protein CASSRGLSTDTQYF.

This clonotype has only a few counts. The chain couples TRBV12-3 or TRBV12-4 to TRBJ2-7; 11 positions match TRBD2. The CDR3 has 15 residues. V gave up 6 bases and J gave up 6 bases; unmatched junction bases: 10. The CDR3 nucleotides read TGTGCCAGCAGATTGACCGGGACTAGCGGCGGCGAGCAGTACTTC. Protein sequence: CASRLTGTSGGEQYF.

This chain connects TRBV10-3 to TRBJ1-4; D is possibly TRBD1 (5 bases). This CDR3 region has 17 residues. Looked up from germline, CDR1 is ENHRY and CDR2 is SYGVKD. Trimming pared 5 bases from V and 0 bases from J, leaving 16 bases between. The chain's CDR3 is CAISSKTALATNEKLFF. The CDR3 nucleotides are TGTGCCATCAGTAGCAAGACAGCCCTTGCAACTAATGAAAAACTGTTTTTT.